These 7 T cell receptor beta chains were sequenced from one sample in a study of Graves' ophthalmopathy and Graves' hyperthyroidism. Investigators amplified TCR beta CDR3 regions from RNA transcripts. After a first-round RT-PCR with HTBI primers, a second-round multiplex PCR was run. TCRdb used MiXCR to reprocess the multiplex PCR reads, holding one entry per CDR3 protein. The sample lists 150,000 to 200,000 distinct CDR3 sequences, around two fifths occurring once. The material sequenced was peripheral blood. The receptor source for this set is a man younger than 40 with Graves' ophthalmopathy.

In its sample, this clonotype was seen many times. The J gene is TRBJ1-2, the V gene TRBV30; 10 bases agree with TRBD1. Germline V gives CDR1 GTSNPN, CDR2 SVGIG (reference sequence). There are 14 residues in the CDR3. J was trimmed by 5 bases and V by 3 bases; bases with no gene match: 6. CDR3 DNA: TGTGCCTGGAGCCACGGACAGGGGGTTTATGGCTACACCTTC. Amino acid sequence: CAWSHGQGVYGYTF.

The chain uses TRBV4-3 and TRBJ2-7; possible D gene TRBD2, 6 bases. The CDR3 contains 15 residues. Germline-derived CDR1 and CDR2 are LGHNA and YSLEER. V lost 3 bases to trimming and J lost 6 bases, with 18 bases between them. The CDR3 here is CASSQVEGYEGEQYF. As DNA, the CDR3 is TGCGCCAGCAGCCAGGTGGAGGGTTACGAGGGCGAGCAGTACTTC.

The chain employs TRBV2 and TRBJ2-7; D perhaps matches TRBD2 (5 bases). V was cut by 7 bases and J by 1 base, with 8 bases left in between. The germline V gene encodes CDR1 SNHLY and CDR2 FYNNEI. The CDR3 runs to 12 residues. The CDR3 bases are TGTGCCAGCAACGGGGATTCCTACGAGCAGTACTTC. Translation: CASNGDSYEQYF.

The chain couples TRBV6-5 to TRBJ2-5; a weak D match, TRBD1 (6 bases). This CDR3 is built from 15 residues. V lost 2 bases and J lost 1, with 11 bases in between. The germline CDR1 and CDR2 sequences are MNHEY and SVGAGI. The CDR3 nucleotides read TGTGCCAGCAGTTACGTGGGGGCTATCCAAGAGACCCAGTACTTC. Translation gives CASSYVGAIQETQYF.

The chain has TRBV12-3 or TRBV12-4 and TRBJ1-5, with TRBD1 matching over 9 bases. J gave up 5 bases and V 6 bases, and 8 bases lay outside the gene matches. The CDR3 length is 15 residues. CDR3 amino acids: CASSEGQGIYQPQHF. DNA for the CDR3: TGTGCCAGCAGCGAAGGACAGGGGATTTATCAGCCCCAGCATTTT.

In its sample, this clonotype was seen many times. The rearrangement links TRBV30 to TRBJ1-2; D is possibly TRBD1 (6 bases). The germline V and J ends were trimmed by 3 bases and 2 bases, with 16 bases remaining between them. The CDR3 loop spans 15 amino acids. Germline V CDR1 and CDR2: GTSNPN, SVGIG (reference sequence). DNA of the CDR3: TGTGCCTGGAGCCGGGGCCGTGGGGGCAACTATGGCTACACCTTC. Translating gives CAWSRGRGGNYGYTF.

This chain links TRBV20-1 with TRBJ2-7; D call uncertain. CDR1 and CDR2 (germline): DFQATT, SNEGSKA (reference sequence). This CDR3 region has 13 residues. Deletions cut 5 bases from V and 3 bases from J, with 14 bases between. DNA for the CDR3: TGCAGTGCTGTTGGTCTGCCTAGCTACGAGCAGTACTTC. Residues: CSAVGLPSYEQYF.